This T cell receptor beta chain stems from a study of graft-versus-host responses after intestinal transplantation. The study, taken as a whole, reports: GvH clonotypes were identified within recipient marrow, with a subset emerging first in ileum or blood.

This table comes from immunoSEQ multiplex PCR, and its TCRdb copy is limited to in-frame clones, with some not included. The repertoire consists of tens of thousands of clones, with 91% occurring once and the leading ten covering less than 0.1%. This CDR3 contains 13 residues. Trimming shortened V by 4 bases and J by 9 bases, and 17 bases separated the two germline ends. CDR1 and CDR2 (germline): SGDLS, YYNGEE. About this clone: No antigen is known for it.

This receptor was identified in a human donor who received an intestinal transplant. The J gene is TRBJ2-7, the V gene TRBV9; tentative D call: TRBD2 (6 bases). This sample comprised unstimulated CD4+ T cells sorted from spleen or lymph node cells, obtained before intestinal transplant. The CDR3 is CASSPAGSQGQYF. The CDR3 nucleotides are TGTGCCAGCAGCCCAGCGGGCTCGCAGGGGCAGTACTTC.